The 3 T cell receptor beta chains given below trace back to one sample, sequenced in a study of blood T cells in healthy people across ages. Next came a second PCR, run for about 7 to 12 cycles, which used a sample-barcoded 5' primer along with a J-beta primer mix. TCRdb reanalysed the 5' RACE reads using MiXCR and keeps one entry per CDR3 protein. Here the sample spans 1,800,000 or so distinct CDR3 sequences, around 42% being singletons. Sequencing was performed on blood. These receptors originate from a human donor in good health.

The chain uses TRBV24-1 and TRBJ2-1, with D tentatively TRBD1 (6 bases). Trimming took off 3 bases at V and 3 bases at J, with 14 bases between the two ends. Germline V CDR1 and CDR2: KGHDR, SFDVKD. The CDR3 runs to 16 residues. The CDR3, as DNA: TGTGCCACCAGTGATCCCCCAGGGGATGGCTACAATGAGCAGTTCTTC. This gives the protein CATSDPPGDGYNEQFF.

V and J are TRBV10-3 and TRBJ2-3, with a tentative D call TRBD2 (6 bases). V was clipped by 4 bases and J by 0 bases, with 17 bases between them. Germline CDR1 reads ENHRY; CDR2 reads SYGVKD. This CDR3 region has 17 residues. The CDR3 region has the DNA TGTGCCATCAGTGCCCCCATGGGCACTAGCAGCACAGATACGCAGTATTTT. Encoded protein: CAISAPMGTSSTDTQYF.

This clonotype was seen a few times. The chain links TRBV6-2 or TRBV6-3 to TRBJ2-1; TRBD2 matches at 10 bases. In germline, CDR1 is MNHEY, CDR2 SVGEGT. The CDR3 runs to 16 residues. V trimming: 2 bases; J trimming: 5 bases; junction bases outside the gene matches: 6. The CDR3 bases are TGTGCCAGCAGTTACATCAGCGGGGGGGTGAACAATGAGCAGTTCTTC. This codes for CASSYISGGVNNEQFF.